Listed here are 10 T cell receptor beta chains from one sample, sequenced in a study of OX40 agonist ivuxolimab in advanced cancers. The assay was immunoSEQ multiplex PCR, and TCRdb's table has in-frame clones only and misses some. The repertoire has over 70,000 clones, about 82% of them found once; the top ten carry 5.5% to 8%. Sequencing was performed on CD4+ or CD8+ T cells sorted from blood, taken in a trial of the OX40 agonist ivuxolimab. The receptors here all came from an adult with an advanced solid tumor such as melanoma, head and neck, liver or kidney cancer.

The V and J genes are TRBV7-3 and TRBJ2-1; D may match TRBD1 or TRBD2 (6 bases each). The ends were cut back, 5 bases at V and 7 bases at J, with 24 bases in the middle. This CDR3 has 17 residues. In germline, CDR1 is SGHTA, CDR2 FQGTGA. The CDR3 spells CASSSPDSGASRNEQFF. For the CDR3, the DNA is TGTGCCAGCAGCAGTCCAGATTCGGGGGCTTCGAGGAATGAGCAGTTCTTC. Full variable domain (outside the CDR3, taken from reference TRBV7-3 and TRBJ2-1): GAGVSQTPSNKVTEKGKYVELRCDPISGHTALYWYRQSLGQGPEFLIYFQGTGAADDSGLPNDRFFAVRPEGSVSTLKIQRTERGDSAVYLCASSSPDSGASRNEQFFGPGTRLTVL.

The chain employs TRBV4-1 and TRBJ1-2; D is uncertain. V was shortened by 1 base and J by 0 bases, with 9 bases between the two germline ends. Germline assignment: CDR1 MGHRA and CDR2 YSYEKL. The CDR3 is 15 amino acids. The CDR3 DNA sequence: TGCGCCAGCAGCCAAGCCGGGCTATCTAACTATGGCTACACCTTC. Translated, it gives CASSQAGLSNYGYTF.

The J gene is TRBJ2-1, the V gene TRBV10-1; D is possibly TRBD2 (7 bases). The V end lost 5 bases, the J end lost 6 bases, and 11 bases lay between the germline ends. CDR1 and CDR2 (germline): WNHNN, SYGVQD (reference sequence). The CDR3 has 13 residues. The DNA of the CDR3 is TGCGCCAGCAGTCTCCGGGGGGCCAATGAGCAGTTCTTC. Residues: CASSLRGANEQFF.

This clone was detected once. The V and J genes are TRBV10-2 and TRBJ2-7; D might be TRBD2 (6 bases). There are 14 residues in the CDR3. In germline, CDR1 is WSHSY, CDR2 SAAADI. V gave up 11 bases and J gave up 2 bases, with 19 bases separating them. The CDR3 region is CASAGTLQPYEQYF. CDR3 nucleotides: TGCGCCTCAGCAGGGACTCTACAACCCTACGAGCAGTACTTC.

This clone has a single count. The chain uses TRBV2 and TRBJ1-2; a possible D gene is TRBD1 (5 bases). This CDR3 is built from 14 residues. CDR1 is SNHLY and CDR2 is FYNNEI in the germline V gene. The V end was cut by 10 bases, the J end by 7 bases, with 22 bases between. This CDR3 reads CAIKTSGRHSGYTF. CDR3 nucleotide sequence: TGTGCCATTAAAACCTCAGGGAGGCATTCTGGCTACACCTTC.

Regarding this clone: Since no conserved phenylalanine or tryptophan closes the CDR3, a read error is the likely cause. The limits of the CDR3 on the DNA are not certain, so only TCRdb's listed CDR3 is given. This chain joins TRBV15 and TRBJ2-7. Germline-derived CDR1 and CDR2 are LNHNV and YYDKDF (reference sequence). The CDR3 adds up to 11 amino acids, both ends counted. The CDR3 is CATSRGKASWD.

V usage is TRBV7-2 and J usage is TRBJ2-7; TRBD2 agrees at 10 bases. With V trimmed by 1 base and J by 3 bases, 6 bases remained unmatched. The CDR3 has 16 residues. CDR1 SGHTA and CDR2 FQGNSA come from the germline V gene. CDR3 bases: TGTGCCAGCAGCTTAGTTGCAGCGGGGGGGCTCTACGAGCAGTACTTC. It codes for CASSLVAAGGLYEQYF.

The chain joins TRBV30 to TRBJ1-2; D is unresolved. The V end lost 5 bases, the J end lost 6 bases, and 7 bases lay between the germline ends. This CDR3 has 10 amino acids. CDR1 and CDR2 (germline): GTSNPN, SVGIG (reference sequence). CDR3 nucleotide sequence: TGTGCCTGGGGCCTTAATGGCTACACCTTC. This translates into CAWGLNGYTF.

The V and J genes are TRBV19 and TRBJ2-7; no firm D call. V lost 8 bases, J lost 3 bases, and 8 bases lay in between. The germline V gene has CDR1 LNHDA and CDR2 SQIVND (reference sequence). The CDR3 is 11 amino acids. The CDR3 sequence: CASSSRYEQYF. The CDR3 DNA is TGTGCCAGTTCAAGCCGCTACGAGCAGTACTTC. Complete variable domain (other parts from reference TRBV19 and TRBJ2-7): DGGITQSPKYLFRKEGQNVTLSCEQNLNHDAMYWYRQDPGQGLRLIYYSQIVNDFQKGDIAEGYSVSREKKESFPLTVTSAQKNPTAFYLCASSSRYEQYFGPGTRLTVT.

The gene calls are TRBV7-2 and TRBJ2-2; 12 bases fit TRBD2. The germline CDR1 and CDR2 sequences are SGHTA and FQGNSA. The CDR3 has 17 amino acids. The V segment lost 4 bases and the J segment 5 bases; nucleotides outside the gene matches: 8. The CDR3 region is CASSSVRLAGVTGELFF. The CDR3 DNA sequence: TGTGCCAGCAGCTCCGTTCGACTAGCGGGAGTGACCGGGGAGCTGTTTTTT.